One and the same sample provided the 2 T cell receptor beta chains below, sequenced in a study of blood T cell repertoires in COVID-19. Measured with immunoSEQ multiplex PCR; TCRdb has only the in-frame clones, and not every one. This table holds tens of thousands of clones, approximately 87% found once. The sequenced sample was peripheral blood. The receptor source for this set is a human donor in a cohort sampled during active COVID-19.

The V and J genes are TRBV5-6 and TRBJ1-2; TRBD1 is a possible D gene (6 bases). CDR1 and CDR2 from the germline V gene are SGHDT and YYEEEE. The CDR3 has 13 amino acids. V lost 5 bases and J 4 bases, leaving 12 bases between the germline ends. The CDR3 spells CASRSGQLYGYTF. The CDR3 bases are TGTGCCAGCAGATCTGGACAGCTCTATGGCTACACCTTC.

The V gene is TRBV30, the J gene TRBJ1-2, with 7 nucleotides matching TRBD1. Trimming removed 2 bases from V and 4 bases from J; junction bases left unmatched: 7. Germline CDR1 reads GTSNPN; CDR2 reads SVGIG (reference sequence). This CDR3 has 14 amino acids. In DNA form, the CDR3 reads TGTGCCTGGAGTTTAAACAGGGGAGCCTATGGCTACACCTTC. It encodes CAWSLNRGAYGYTF. The complete variable domain, with remaining parts taken from reference TRBV30 and TRBJ1-2, reads SQTIHQWPATLVQPVGSPLSLECTVEGTSNPNLYWYRQAAGRGLQLLFYSVGIGQISSEVPQNLSASRPQDRQFILSSKKLLLSDSGFYLCAWSLNRGAYGYTFGSGTRLTVV.